This TCR beta chain came from a study of CD8 T cells in ankylosing spondylitis. TCRdb used MiXCR to reprocess the 5' RACE reads, holding one entry per CDR3 protein. Of roughly 450,000 distinct CDR3 sequences listed, roughly 27% were seen once; the top ten hold over 0.8%. V gave up 0 bases and J gave up 5 bases, with 18 bases separating them. There are 16 residues in the CDR3. CDR1 and CDR2 (germline): SGHRS, YFSETQ. Regarding the study as a whole: Within ankylosing spondylitis blood, a TCR beta motif made up of fewer than ten highly homologous variants appeared to be characteristic. Researchers reportedly found disease-linked clones significantly enriched in matched ankylosing spondylitis synovial fluid.

With regard to this clonotype: The antigen remains unidentified.

The chain has TRBV5-1 and TRBJ2-7; perhaps D is TRBD1 or TRBD2 (5 bases each). The sequenced sample consisted of blood, either unsorted or a sorted T cell fraction (not recorded which). The receptor comes from a male donor with ankylosing spondylitis. The CDR3 region has the DNA TGCGCCAGCAGCTTGGAACGGGGACCATGGGGCCACGAGCAGTACTTC. Translated, it gives CASSLERGPWGHEQYF. The full variable domain, completed using reference TRBV5-1 and TRBJ2-7, is KAGVTQTPRYLIKTRGQQVTLSCSPISGHRSVSWYQQTPGQGLQFLFEYFSETQRNKGNFPGRFSGRQFSNSRSEMNVSTLELGDSALYLCASSLERGPWGHEQYFGPGTRLTVT.